The 18 T cell receptor beta chains presented below share a single source sample, sequenced in a study of blood T cell repertoires in COVID-19. The protocol was immunoSEQ multiplex PCR, while the TCRdb copy is restricted to in-frame clones and leaves out a portion. The repertoire holds 150,000 or so clones, with roughly 82% as singletons. The sample consisted of peripheral blood. These receptors all stem from a human donor with acute or convalescent COVID-19. The donor label of this sample is uncertain.

This clone was recorded a few times. The chain is built from TRBV5-4 and TRBJ1-2; D possibly corresponds to TRBD1 (6 bases). CDR1 and CDR2 (germline): SGHNT, YYREEE (reference sequence). CDR3 size: 14 residues. Trimming pared 9 bases from V and 4 bases from J, leaving 19 bases between. CDR3 sequence: CATGGGEIGYGYTF. The CDR3 nucleotides are TGTGCCACCGGAGGGGGGGAAATTGGCTATGGCTACACCTTC.

The chain joins TRBV4-1 to TRBJ2-5, with a possible D match to TRBD2 (7 bases). This CDR3 has 15 residues. From germline, CDR1 is MGHRA and CDR2 YSYEKL. V was clipped by 1 base and J by 4 bases, with 13 bases between them. In nucleotides, the CDR3 is TGCGCCAGCAGCCAAGGAGGGGGGGCCGGAGAGACCCAGTACTTC. This sequence encodes CASSQGGGAGETQYF.

The gene calls are TRBV5-6 and TRBJ1-1; TRBD1 might be the D (6 bases). Germline V CDR1 and CDR2: SGHDT, YYEEEE. The germline V and J ends were trimmed by 2 bases and 4 bases, with 15 bases remaining between them. The CDR3 runs 15 residues. This CDR3 reads CASSFRGGSLTEAFF. DNA for the CDR3: TGTGCCAGCAGCTTTCGTGGGGGCTCACTCACTGAAGCTTTCTTT.

The chain couples TRBV5-5 to TRBJ2-5, with TRBD2 as a possible D gene (7 bases). Trimming shortened V by 1 base and J by 4 bases, and 14 bases separated the two germline ends. Germline CDR1 and CDR2: SGHKS and YYEKEE (reference sequence). The CDR3 runs to 15 residues. The DNA of the CDR3 is TGTGCCAGCAGCTTGTCGCCGGGGGGCGTAGAGACCCAGTACTTC. Residues: CASSLSPGGVETQYF.

This clone was seen only once. The chain employs TRBV6-1 and TRBJ1-2, with 10 bases matching TRBD1. Germline trimming cut 4 bases from V and 7 bases from J; bases unmatched to any gene: 12. CDR1 MNHNS and CDR2 SASEGT come from the germline V gene. The CDR3 runs 16 residues. In nucleotides, the CDR3 is TGTGCCAGCAGTGTATTTAGACAGGGGGCTTCTTCTGGCTACACCTTC. It specifies CASSVFRQGASSGYTF.

This clone showed up just a few times. The V and J genes are TRBV10-2 and TRBJ1-1; D gene ambiguous. Germline V gene lookup returns CDR1 WSHSY and CDR2 SAAADI. With 10 bases removed from V and 0 bases from J, the gap between germline ends came to 9 bases. This CDR3 spans 12 amino acids. CDR3 amino acids: CATRTLNTEAFF. The CDR3 DNA sequence: TGCGCCACCCGGACTTTGAACACTGAAGCTTTCTTT.

The CDR3 loop is CAISGQVGYGYTF. In DNA, the CDR3 is TGTGCCATCAGTGGACAGGTCGGGTATGGCTACACCTTC. The J gene is TRBJ1-2, the V gene TRBV10-3; tentative D call: TRBD1 (6 bases). Deletions cut 4 bases from V and 5 bases from J, with 11 bases between. The germline CDR1 and CDR2 sequences are ENHRY and SYGVKD. The CDR3 is 13 amino acids.

The chain recombines TRBV7-2 with TRBJ1-3; D might be TRBD1 (5 bases). Deletions cut 1 base from V and 2 bases from J, with 12 bases between. This CDR3 region has 16 residues. CDR1 SGHTA and CDR2 FQGNSA come from the germline V gene. This chain's CDR3 is CASSLGPQGAGNTIYF. CDR3 nucleotide sequence: TGTGCCAGCAGCTTAGGGCCCCAAGGGGCTGGAAACACCATATATTTT.

The chain joins TRBV5-1 to TRBJ2-7, with D maybe TRBD2 (6 bases). CDR3 length: 16 amino acids. Trimming cost V 1 base and J 2 bases, with 16 bases left between them. The germline V gene encodes CDR1 SGHRS and CDR2 YFSETQ. The CDR3, as DNA: TGCGCCAGCAGCTTGTGGGGAGGTCCGCCGGCCTACGAGCAGTACTTC. Its translation: CASSLWGGPPAYEQYF.

Written as DNA, the CDR3 is TGTGCCAGTAGAAGGGTAGCGGCGGTAGAAAAACTGTTTTTT. Residues: CASRRVAAVEKLFF. The chain is built from TRBV19 and TRBJ1-4, with D hard to call. The CDR3 is 14 residues long. Germline V gene lookup returns CDR1 LNHDA and CDR2 SQIVND (reference sequence). The V end was cut by 6 bases, the J end by 8 bases, with 16 bases between. The whole variable domain, filled in from reference TRBV19 and TRBJ1-4, reads DGGITQSPKYLFRKEGQNVTLSCEQNLNHDAMYWYRQDPGQGLRLIYYSQIVNDFQKGDIAEGYSVSREKKESFPLTVTSAQKNPTAFYLCASRRVAAVEKLFFGSGTQLSVL.

The rearrangement links TRBV2 to TRBJ1-2, with 9 bases lining up with TRBD1. Germline CDR1 is SNHLY and CDR2 is FYNNEI. There are 15 residues in the CDR3. The V gene end was trimmed by 7 bases and the J gene end by 8 bases; junction bases not matched to a gene: 14. CDR3 loop: CASTLQGASVFGYTF. Written as DNA, the CDR3 is TGTGCCAGCACCTTACAGGGGGCCTCCGTGTTCGGCTACACCTTC. Supplemented by reference TRBV2 and TRBJ1-2, the full variable domain reads EPEVTQTPSHQVTQMGQEVILRCVPISNHLYFYWYRQILGQKVEFLVSFYNNEISEKSEIFDDQFSVERPDGSNFTLKIRSTKLEDSAMYFCASTLQGASVFGYTFGSGTRLTVV.

The rearrangement uses TRBV7-2 and TRBJ1-2; D remains unclear. The V and J ends lost 5 bases and 8 bases respectively, with 18 bases between them. The CDR3 extends over 14 amino acids. Germline CDR1 SGHTA, CDR2 FQGNSA. Written as DNA, the CDR3 is TGTGCCAGCAGCACCCCGAGGAGTTGGAGCGGCTACACCTTC. The encoded protein is CASSTPRSWSGYTF.

The J gene is TRBJ1-1, the V gene TRBV19; D call uncertain. Trimming took 5 bases from V and 0 from J, leaving 10 bases between them. The CDR3 spans 14 residues. CDR1 LNHDA and CDR2 SQIVND come from the germline V gene (reference sequence). DNA of the CDR3: TGTGCCAGTAGTCAACAGATTTTGAACACTGAAGCTTTCTTT. Its protein product is CASSQQILNTEAFF.

The gene calls are TRBV18 and TRBJ1-1, with 7 bases fitting TRBD1. Germline CDR1 and CDR2: KGHSH and LQKENI. The V segment lost 4 bases and the J segment 2 bases; nucleotides outside the gene matches: 1. The CDR3 is made up of 13 amino acids. CDR3 nucleotide sequence: TGTGCCAGCTCACAGGGGGCCAACACTGAAGCTTTCTTT. Residues: CASSQGANTEAFF.

This sequence joins TRBV2 and TRBJ2-1; 12 positions agree with TRBD1. CDR3 size: 14 residues. Germline CDR1 reads SNHLY; CDR2 reads FYNNEI. The V gene end was trimmed by 6 bases and the J gene end by 8 bases; junction bases not matched to a gene: 5. The CDR3 reads CASRWDRGPDEQFF. The CDR3 nucleotides read TGTGCCAGCAGATGGGACAGGGGGCCCGATGAGCAGTTCTTC.

This chain links TRBV14 with TRBJ2-5; 11 bases are a match to TRBD1. The CDR3 loop spans 16 amino acids. The V and J ends lost 3 bases and 5 bases, in that order; junction bases with no gene match: 8. Germline CDR1 and CDR2: SGHDN and FVKESK. Written as DNA, the CDR3 is TGTGCCAGCAGCCAGTCAAGGACAGGGGGCTCGGAGACCCAGTACTTC. This translates into CASSQSRTGGSETQYF.

The V call is TRBV10-1, the J call TRBJ2-3; 7 nucleotides align to TRBD1. Germline V CDR1 and CDR2: WNHNN, SYGVQD (reference sequence). V shed 5 bases, J shed 0 bases, and the junction held 2 bases outside the gene matches. This CDR3 has 14 amino acids. In DNA form, the CDR3 reads TGCGCCAGCAGTAGGGGGCGAAGCACAGATACGCAGTATTTT. It translates to CASSRGRSTDTQYF.

This chain connects TRBV7-9 to TRBJ1-1; D might be TRBD1 (5 bases). Between the trimmed V and J ends, which lost 5 bases and 7 bases, there was a span of 14 bases. CDR3 size: 13 residues. In germline, CDR1 is SEHNR, CDR2 FQNEAQ (reference sequence). CDR3 in amino acids: CASSRQNEHEAFF. CDR3 sequence (DNA): TGTGCCAGCAGCCGACAGAATGAACATGAAGCTTTCTTT.